This TCR beta chain emerged from a study of siplizumab effects on memory and regulatory T cells. Findings and caveats of the study: Controls showed an average of around 30% Treg-derived mappable alloreactive CD4+ clones, while siplizumab showed around 70%. Naive T cells were seemingly more diverse than memory cells, and major contributions to the alloresponse seemed to be made by them. Whether proliferating Tregs in siplizumab cultures suppress was not functionally confirmed.

This CDR3 is built from 13 residues. Germline V gives CDR1 SGHRS, CDR2 YFSETQ. The V end lost 0 bases, the J end lost 8 bases, and 8 bases lay between the germline ends. The assay covered some 98,000 TCR templates per sample. The assay was immunoSEQ multiplex PCR, and TCRdb's table has in-frame clones only and misses some. The profile covers 85,000 to 120,000 clones, with about 93% appearing a single time and about 1.1% taken by the ten largest. In its sample, this clone was seen a few times. Its matching antigen is unknown. Source material: CD4+ T cells sorted from blood. This rearrangement joins TRBV5-1 to TRBJ1-4; the D is unclear. This TCR was sampled from a human donor in good health. The CDR3 DNA reads as TGCGCCAGCAGCTTGGCCCCAACCGAAAAACTGTTTTTT. Translated: CASSLAPTEKLFF.